The 2 T cell receptor beta chains below all came from one sample that was sequenced in a study of glioma-infiltrating T cells after dendritic cell vaccination. Sequenced by immunoSEQ multiplex PCR; TCRdb stores in-frame clones only, minus some. The table includes tens of thousands of clones, around 85% detected once. The time point here: after dendritic cell vaccination, including at tumor progression/relapse. The source material was blood, sampled after dendritic cell vaccination. Receptor source: a human donor with glioblastoma.

This clone was counted once. The chain links TRBV7-2 to TRBJ1-1; D not certain. The germline V and J ends were trimmed by 1 base and 8 bases, with 8 bases remaining between them. The CDR3 covers 12 residues. Germline CDR1 SGHTA, CDR2 FQGNSA. CDR3 in DNA: TGTGCCAGCAGCTTAGACATAACAGAAGCTTTCTTT. As protein: CASSLDITEAFF.

The sample holds many counts of this clone. In nucleotides, the CDR3 is TGTGCCAGCAGCTTAGCGGGCAGCTACTCTGGAAACACCATATATTTT. Its protein product is CASSLAGSYSGNTIYF. The V call is TRBV7-9, the J call TRBJ1-3; D uncertain. The CDR3 totals 16 residues. The V gene's germline CDR1 is SEHNR and CDR2 FQNEAQ (reference sequence). V lost 0 bases and J lost 0, with 9 bases in between.